Sequencing of this TCR beta chain was carried out in a study of cytomegalovirus exposure and HLA in healthy donors. Broader study findings: Immune exposure data for these donors was limited to CMV serostatus.

PCR was performed using 60 Vbeta and 13 Jbeta primers. Generated by immunoSEQ multiplex PCR, the TCRdb table keeps only in-frame clones and is missing some. The sample has a few hundred thousand clones, approximately 80% seen once. Of note for this clone: Its specificity is not known.

This clonotype was obtained from a man in his forties or fifties in good health and CMV-seronegative. Sequenced sample: PBMCs.

The CDR3 sequence: CATSSGTSGRPDTQYF. The CDR3 DNA is TGTGCCACCAGCAGCGGGACTAGCGGGAGGCCAGATACGCAGTATTTT. The chain combines TRBV15 with TRBJ2-3, with TRBD2 matching over 15 bases. CDR1 LNHNV and CDR2 YYDKDF come from the germline V gene (reference sequence). The trim removed 3 bases at V and 4 bases at J, leaving 2 bases unmatched. The CDR3 runs 16 residues.